This T cell receptor (beta chain) was observed in a study of blood T cell repertoires in COVID-19. Study as a whole: COVID-19 samples collected from the United States, Italy and Spain covered acute and convalescent phases.

Under the authors' procedure: From reference gene primer amplification, estimates of nucleated cell counts were derived. Produced via immunoSEQ multiplex PCR; TCRdb's table is partial and in-frame only. V, J and clone size were drawn from that table, and D and trimming were deduced from the DNA. The sample includes over 95,000 clones, 75% to 85% seen only once; the top ten take 10%. The CDR3 runs 16 residues. The germline V gene encodes CDR1 MNHNY and CDR2 SVGAGI (reference sequence). Trimming took 5 bases from V and 4 from J, leaving 21 bases between them. The TCR originated in a human donor in a cohort sampled during active COVID-19. The material sequenced was peripheral blood. This chain joins TRBV6-6 and TRBJ2-7; a possible D gene is TRBD1 (6 bases). CDR3 DNA: TGTGCCAGCAGTCGACAAACAAACAGGGTACGGTACGAGCAGTACTTC. This sequence encodes CASSRQTNRVRYEQYF.